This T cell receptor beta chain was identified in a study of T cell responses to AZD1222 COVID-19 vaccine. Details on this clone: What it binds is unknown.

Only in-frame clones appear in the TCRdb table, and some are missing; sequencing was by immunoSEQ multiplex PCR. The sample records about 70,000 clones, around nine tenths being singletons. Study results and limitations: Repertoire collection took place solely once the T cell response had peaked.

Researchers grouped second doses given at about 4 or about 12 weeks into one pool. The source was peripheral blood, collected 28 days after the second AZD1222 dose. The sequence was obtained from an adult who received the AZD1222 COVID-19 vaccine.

As DNA, the CDR3 is TGTGCCAGCACCGGGGGCAGGGAGACCCAGTACTTC. It is translated as CASTGGRETQYF. The rearrangement uses TRBV12-3 or TRBV12-4 and TRBJ2-5; either TRBD1 or TRBD2 may supply D (6 bases each). The CDR3 has 12 residues. V was shortened by 7 bases and J by 5 bases, with 11 bases between the two germline ends.